The rows below give T cell receptor beta chains drawn from one sample of a study of T-cell memory formation after mild COVID-19. From the 5' RACE reads, TCRdb called clonotypes with MiXCR, one entry per CDR3 protein. The data contain a few hundred thousand distinct CDR3 sequences, 16% of them singletons. What was sequenced was PBMCs or a T cell subset sorted from them (not recorded which). All receptors derive from a man between 18 and 35 years old who had mild COVID-19 (a few samples of this study predate the infection). Cell type and time point are not known. Each CDR3 is given with its conserved first and last residue. The order of the fields is V gene, clone size, J gene, D gene, CDR3 DNA, CDR3 protein. The D gene is left open where the match is weak. Part of the rows lack a size; the others show once, few, many or a class for expanded clones.

v_gene: TRBV7-2
abundance: many
j_gene: TRBJ2-3
d_gene: -
CDR3nt: TGTGCCAGCAGCTTTCCGGGAGCAGATACGCAGTATTTT
CDR3aa: CASSFPGADTQYF

v_gene: TRBV5-1
abundance: -
j_gene: TRBJ2-2
d_gene: -
CDR3nt: TGCGCCAGCAGCTTCGGACCCAGGGGTGTGACCGGGGAGCTGTTTTTT
CDR3aa: CASSFGPRGVTGELFF

v_gene: TRBV10-3
abundance: -
j_gene: TRBJ2-2
d_gene: TRBD1
CDR3nt: TGTGCCATCAGGGGACAGGGACGGGCCACCGGGGAGCTGTTTTTT
CDR3aa: CAIRGQGRATGELFF

v_gene: TRBV7-9
abundance: few
j_gene: TRBJ1-1
d_gene: -
CDR3nt: TGTGCCAGCTCGGCGGCTGACACTGAAGCTTTCTTT
CDR3aa: CASSAADTEAFF

v_gene: TRBV6-6
abundance: few
j_gene: TRBJ2-7
d_gene: -
CDR3nt: TGTGCCAGCAGTTTACCCCCATCGGCCGAGCAGTACTTC
CDR3aa: CASSLPPSAEQYF

v_gene: TRBV4-3
abundance: many
j_gene: TRBJ1-1
d_gene: -
CDR3nt: TGCGCCAGCAGCCTGAGCCCAGAGGGTCGGAACACTGAAGCTTTCTTT
CDR3aa: CASSLSPEGRNTEAFF

v_gene: TRBV7-2
abundance: few
j_gene: TRBJ2-3
d_gene: TRBD2
CDR3nt: TGTGCCAGCAGCTTATTTCTAGCGGCTGATGATACGCAGTATTTT
CDR3aa: CASSLFLAADDTQYF

v_gene: TRBV7-2
abundance: many
j_gene: TRBJ2-4
d_gene: -
CDR3nt: TGTGCCAGCAGCTTAGCGAGCCAGGCAGCCAAAAACATTCAGTACTTC
CDR3aa: CASSLASQAAKNIQYF

v_gene: TRBV18
abundance: -
j_gene: TRBJ2-6
d_gene: -
CDR3nt: TGTGCCAGCTCACCTATGACCCGCTCTGGGGCCAACGTCCTGACTTTC
CDR3aa: CASSPMTRSGANVLTF

v_gene: TRBV7-3
abundance: -
j_gene: TRBJ2-3
d_gene: TRBD2
CDR3nt: TGTGCCAGCAGCTATACGGCTAGCGGGGATTATCCAGATACGCAGTATTTT
CDR3aa: CASSYTASGDYPDTQYF

v_gene: TRBV9
abundance: -
j_gene: TRBJ1-5
d_gene: -
CDR3nt: TGTGCCAGCAGCGTAGGGCCTCTGGGCAATCAGCCCCAGCATTTT
CDR3aa: CASSVGPLGNQPQHF

v_gene: TRBV4-1
abundance: few
j_gene: TRBJ2-1
d_gene: -
CDR3nt: TGCGCCAGCGCCCTTTTCGGGGGCCCTGACAATGAGCAGTTCTTC
CDR3aa: CASALFGGPDNEQFF

v_gene: TRBV7-2
abundance: few
j_gene: TRBJ2-1
d_gene: TRBD2
CDR3nt: TGTGCCAGCAGGAGGACGGGGGGGGATGAGCAGTTCTTC
CDR3aa: CASRRTGGDEQFF

v_gene: TRBV29-1
abundance: -
j_gene: TRBJ1-1
d_gene: -
CDR3nt: TGCAGCGTCGGGAGTGGCTTCGTCGCTAACACTGAAGCTTTCTTT
CDR3aa: CSVGSGFVANTEAFF

v_gene: TRBV7-3
abundance: few
j_gene: TRBJ2-2
d_gene: -
CDR3nt: TGTGCCAGCAGCTTAATGGGGTCAGCGAACACCGGGGAGCTGTTTTTT
CDR3aa: CASSLMGSANTGELFF

v_gene: TRBV4-2
abundance: few
j_gene: TRBJ2-3
d_gene: TRBD2
CDR3nt: TGTGCCAGCAGCCCCTTGGGGGCGGGGGGGGCAGATACGCAGTATTTT
CDR3aa: CASSPLGAGGADTQYF

v_gene: TRBV10-3
abundance: few
j_gene: TRBJ2-3
d_gene: -
CDR3nt: TGTGCCATCAGTCGCTCTGGGGACCTTACAGATACGCAGTATTTT
CDR3aa: CAISRSGDLTDTQYF

v_gene: TRBV5-1
abundance: -
j_gene: TRBJ2-2
d_gene: TRBD1
CDR3nt: TGCGCCAGCAGCGACGGGACAGGGGTCACCGGGGAGCTGTTTTTT
CDR3aa: CASSDGTGVTGELFF

v_gene: TRBV5-1
abundance: few
j_gene: TRBJ1-2
d_gene: -
CDR3nt: TGCGCCAGCAGCCAGCGACTTACCCATGGCTACACCTTC
CDR3aa: CASSQRLTHGYTF

v_gene: TRBV4-1
abundance: few
j_gene: TRBJ1-1
d_gene: -
CDR3nt: TGCGCCAGCAGCCCGTTAGTACGGGGCAGCAACACTGAAGCTTTCTTT
CDR3aa: CASSPLVRGSNTEAFF

v_gene: TRBV18
abundance: -
j_gene: TRBJ1-1
d_gene: TRBD1
CDR3nt: TGTGCCAGCTTACCCGGGACAGGGGGTGAAGCTTTCTTT
CDR3aa: CASLPGTGGEAFF

v_gene: TRBV10-3
abundance: few
j_gene: TRBJ1-1
d_gene: TRBD1
CDR3nt: TGTGCCGTACAGACAGGGAGCAACACTGAAGCTTTCTTT
CDR3aa: CAVQTGSNTEAFF

v_gene: TRBV20-1
abundance: -
j_gene: TRBJ1-5
d_gene: -
CDR3nt: TGCAGTGGAGTGGCGCAGCCAGGCAATCAGCCCCAGCATTTT
CDR3aa: CSGVAQPGNQPQHF

v_gene: TRBV5-1
abundance: few
j_gene: TRBJ1-1
d_gene: -
CDR3nt: TGCGCCAGCAGCTTGCGGACGGGTCTGTATAGGAACACTGAAGCTTTCTTT
CDR3aa: CASSLRTGLYRNTEAFF

v_gene: TRBV3-1
abundance: -
j_gene: TRBJ2-4
d_gene: -
CDR3nt: TGTGCCAGCAGCCAAGTCGCCGCCCGGGGGAAAAACATTCAGTACTTC
CDR3aa: CASSQVAARGKNIQYF

v_gene: TRBV7-7
abundance: few
j_gene: TRBJ2-1
d_gene: TRBD1
CDR3nt: TGTGCCAGCAGCTTGGGACAGGGGGATGAGCAGTTCTTC
CDR3aa: CASSLGQGDEQFF

v_gene: TRBV6-4
abundance: few
j_gene: TRBJ1-2
d_gene: -
CDR3nt: TGTGCCAGCATGCGGGGGGTAACTAACTATGGCTACACCTTC
CDR3aa: CASMRGVTNYGYTF

v_gene: TRBV6-5
abundance: -
j_gene: TRBJ2-6
d_gene: -
CDR3nt: TGTGCCAGCAGTTACGCGCAGGAGAACTCTGGGGCCAACGTCCTGACTTTC
CDR3aa: CASSYAQENSGANVLTF

v_gene: TRBV7-2
abundance: -
j_gene: TRBJ1-5
d_gene: -
CDR3nt: TGTGCCAGCAGCTTATTCTACAATCAGCCCCAGCATTTT
CDR3aa: CASSLFYNQPQHF

v_gene: TRBV2
abundance: -
j_gene: TRBJ1-2
d_gene: -
CDR3nt: TGTGCCAGGGTCTCGAGACAGCAGAACTATGGCTACACCTTC
CDR3aa: CARVSRQQNYGYTF

v_gene: TRBV7-9
abundance: few
j_gene: TRBJ1-3
d_gene: -
CDR3nt: TGTGCCAGCAGCCAAATAGGGATCTCAGGAAACACCATATATTTT
CDR3aa: CASSQIGISGNTIYF

v_gene: TRBV12-3/TRBV12-4
abundance: -
j_gene: TRBJ1-4
d_gene: TRBD1
CDR3nt: TGTGCCAGCAGACCCCGGGACAGGGTTAATGAAAAACTGTTTTTT
CDR3aa: CASRPRDRVNEKLFF

v_gene: TRBV6-1
abundance: -
j_gene: TRBJ2-6
d_gene: TRBD1
CDR3nt: TGTGCCAGCAGTGAATCCCAGGGGGCAACCGGGGCCAACGTCCTGACTTTC
CDR3aa: CASSESQGATGANVLTF

v_gene: TRBV2
abundance: few
j_gene: TRBJ1-1
d_gene: -
CDR3nt: TGTGCCAGCGGACAGCAGAACACTGAAGCTTTCTTT
CDR3aa: CASGQQNTEAFF

v_gene: TRBV27
abundance: many
j_gene: TRBJ1-2
d_gene: -
CDR3nt: TGTGCCAGCAGGAGAGTCTTAGGGGGTTATGGCTACACCTTC
CDR3aa: CASRRVLGGYGYTF

v_gene: TRBV6-5
abundance: -
j_gene: TRBJ1-2
d_gene: -
CDR3nt: TGTGCCAGCACCTACCTTGGACAGTCCCACTATGGCTACACCTTC
CDR3aa: CASTYLGQSHYGYTF

v_gene: TRBV7-2
abundance: many
j_gene: TRBJ1-1
d_gene: TRBD1
CDR3nt: TGTGCCAGCAGACAGGGGATGAACACTGAAGCTTTCTTT
CDR3aa: CASRQGMNTEAFF

v_gene: TRBV7-9
abundance: many
j_gene: TRBJ2-5
d_gene: -
CDR3nt: TGTGCCAGCAGCCGACTCTTTGACCTACAGTTGGAGACCCAGTACTTC
CDR3aa: CASSRLFDLQLETQYF

v_gene: TRBV20-1
abundance: -
j_gene: TRBJ1-2
d_gene: TRBD1
CDR3nt: TGCAGTGCTAAGGACAGGCGGACCTATGGCTACACCTTC
CDR3aa: CSAKDRRTYGYTF

v_gene: TRBV7-2
abundance: -
j_gene: TRBJ1-6
d_gene: -
CDR3nt: TGTGCCAGCAGCCCCGACTCCTGGGACAATTCACCCCTCCACTTT
CDR3aa: CASSPDSWDNSPLHF

v_gene: TRBV5-1
abundance: few
j_gene: TRBJ2-5
d_gene: TRBD1
CDR3nt: TGCGCCAGCAGGCAGACAGGGGAAGAGACCCAGTACTTC
CDR3aa: CASRQTGEETQYF

v_gene: TRBV5-1
abundance: few
j_gene: TRBJ1-2
d_gene: -
CDR3nt: TGCGCCAGCAGCTTGGCCGGGGGGCAGTCCAGGATGCGCTACACCTTC
CDR3aa: CASSLAGGQSRMRYTF

v_gene: TRBV6-6
abundance: few
j_gene: TRBJ2-3
d_gene: TRBD1
CDR3nt: TGTGCCAGCATCTCCGCGACAGGGGGACTCACAGATACGCAGTATTTT
CDR3aa: CASISATGGLTDTQYF